The rows below give T cell receptor beta chains drawn from one sample of a study of T cell changes during pregnancy in multiple sclerosis. Clones were read by immunoSEQ multiplex PCR, and TCRdb kept only the in-frame ones, dropping some. This table holds tens of thousands of clones, approximately 89% found once. Sequencing was performed on peripheral blood, taken in the first trimester of pregnancy. The origin of the receptors is a female donor with multiple sclerosis, enrolled in a pregnancy study. Each CDR3 is given with its conserved first and last residue. D genes are given only for firm matches. Clone size is given for some rows only: seen once, a few or many times, or a class if the clone is expanded.

TRBV5-1,-,TRBD2,TRBJ2-1,CASRKTSGRADEQFF,TGCGCCAGCCGAAAGACTAGCGGGAGGGCCGATGAGCAGTTCTTC
TRBV6-1,-,TRBD2,TRBJ2-7,CASASSGRAGNEQYF,TGTGCCAGCGCCTCTAGCGGGAGGGCTGGGAACGAGCAGTACTTC
TRBV7-3,-,-,TRBJ2-3,CASSPNGVVPDTQYF,TGTGCCAGCAGCCCCAACGGGGTAGTCCCAGATACGCAGTATTTT
TRBV7-9,-,TRBD2,TRBJ2-5,CASSQWTSSQETQYF,TGTGCCAGCAGCCAATGGACTAGCTCTCAAGAGACCCAGTACTTC
TRBV6-5,-,-,TRBJ1-6,CASSYSPPNYNSPLHF,TGTGCCAGCAGTTACTCCCCCCCAAACTATAATTCACCCCTCCACTTT
TRBV7-2,-,TRBD2,TRBJ2-7,CASSSSGRLREQYF,TGTGCCAGCAGCTCCAGCGGGAGACTCAGGGAGCAGTACTTC
TRBV7-2,-,TRBD1,TRBJ2-1,CASSLAGTGFDNEQFF,TGTGCCAGCAGCTTAGCGGGGACAGGGTTCGACAATGAGCAGTTCTTC
TRBV7-2,-,-,TRBJ2-2,CASSLARGEGLGRELFF,TGTGCCAGCAGCTTAGCGCGGGGAGAGGGCCTTGGGAGGGAGCTGTTTTTT
TRBV7-9,-,-,TRBJ1-1,CASSFVGTAALNTEAFF,TGTGCCAGCAGCTTTGTAGGGACTGCAGCCTTGAACACTGAAGCTTTCTTT
TRBV15,-,-,TRBJ1-5,CATSRGGGLGQPQHF,TGTGCCACCAGCAGGGGAGGGGGGCTGGGGCAGCCCCAGCATTTT
TRBV25-1,-,TRBD1,TRBJ2-1,CASSSRQGTYNEQFF,TGTGCCAGCAGTTCACGACAGGGAACCTACAATGAGCAGTTCTTC
TRBV28,few,TRBD2,TRBJ2-5,CASSLSERERGVETQYF,TGTGCCAGCAGTTTATCAGAGCGGGAGAGGGGGGTAGAGACCCAGTACTTC
TRBV10-3,-,-,TRBJ2-5,CAISVKGREETQYF,TGTGCCATCAGTGTAAAGGGCAGGGAAGAGACCCAGTACTTC
TRBV5-1,-,-,TRBJ2-7,CASSLDGIDEQYF,TGCGCCAGCAGCTTGGACGGGATCGACGAGCAGTACTTC
TRBV10-3,-,-,TRBJ2-3,CATNMLQTDTQYF,TGTGCCACAAACATGCTCCAGACAGATACGCAGTATTTT
TRBV5-6,-,TRBD2,TRBJ2-1,CASSLAGLADGEQFF,TGTGCCAGCAGCTTGGCGGGACTAGCGGACGGTGAGCAGTTCTTC
TRBV9,-,TRBD1,TRBJ1-3,CASTGQGGNTIYF,TGTGCCAGCACTGGACAGGGCGGAAACACCATATATTTT
TRBV10-3,-,-,TRBJ2-1,CAISEYKAGRNNEQFF,TGTGCCATCAGTGAGTATAAGGCGGGGAGGAACAATGAGCAGTTCTTC
TRBV28,-,-,TRBJ2-7,CASTPGLSGVREQYF,TGTGCCAGCACCCCGGGACTTTCAGGTGTAAGGGAGCAGTACTTC
TRBV5-4,once,TRBD1,TRBJ1-1,CASSLIGTGNTEAFF,TGTGCCAGCAGCTTGATTGGGACAGGAAACACTGAAGCTTTCTTT
TRBV28,once,-,TRBJ1-5,CASSSHTGLIGNQPQHF,TGTGCCAGCAGTTCACATACAGGGCTAATAGGCAATCAGCCCCAGCATTTT
TRBV5-4,-,TRBD1,TRBJ1-2,CASTRDRAYGYTF,TGTGCCAGCACCAGGGACAGGGCCTATGGCTACACCTTC
TRBV13,-,-,TRBJ2-1,CASSHPRVSYNEQFF,TGTGCCAGCAGCCACCCCAGGGTCTCCTACAATGAGCAGTTCTTC
TRBV4-2,-,-,TRBJ2-5,CASSQDWAAQETQYF,TGTGCCAGCAGCCAAGATTGGGCAGCTCAAGAGACCCAGTACTTC
TRBV4-3,-,TRBD1,TRBJ1-2,CASSQYRGSNYGYTF,TGCGCCAGCAGCCAATACAGGGGGTCTAACTATGGCTACACCTTC
TRBV27,few,-,TRBJ2-1,CASSFRRERQFF,TGTGCCAGCAGTTTCCGACGGGAGAGGCAGTTCTTC
TRBV7-9,once,TRBD2,TRBJ2-7,CASSPTGLQNSYEQYF,TGTGCCAGCAGCCCGACGGGACTACAAAACTCCTACGAGCAGTACTTC
TRBV7-8,-,-,TRBJ1-2,CASSLGQNGYTF,TGTGCCAGCAGCTTAGGACAGAATGGCTACACCTTC
TRBV6-1,-,-,TRBJ1-2,CASSDPLSREVNYGYTF,TGTGCCAGCAGTGATCCACTGTCAAGGGAGGTCAACTATGGCTACACCTTC
TRBV28,-,TRBD2,TRBJ2-6,CASRAGGSGANVLTF,TGTGCCAGCAGAGCGGGGGGATCTGGGGCCAACGTCCTGACTTTC
TRBV19,-,-,TRBJ2-1,CASSIGTGNNEQFF,TGTGCCAGTAGTATTGGTACAGGGAACAATGAGCAGTTCTTC
TRBV11-1,-,-,TRBJ2-2,CASSLERAGELFF,TGTGCCAGCAGCTTGGAGAGGGCCGGGGAGCTGTTTTTT
TRBV19,-,-,TRBJ1-2,CASSIRTGANYGYTF,TGTGCCAGTAGTATAAGGACGGGAGCTAACTATGGCTACACCTTC
TRBV6-6,-,-,TRBJ2-1,CASTNGKAGTHNEQFF,TGTGCCAGCACCAACGGGAAGGCGGGAACGCATAATGAGCAGTTCTTC
TRBV2,-,-,TRBJ2-7,CASSVWAASSSYEQYF,TGTGCCAGCAGTGTGTGGGCCGCCAGTAGCTCCTACGAGCAGTACTTC
TRBV10-3,-,TRBD2,TRBJ2-1,CAISGSGREGNEQFF,TGTGCCATCAGTGGAAGCGGGAGAGAGGGCAATGAGCAGTTCTTC
TRBV29-1,-,TRBD1,TRBJ2-7,CSARQGSYEQYF,TGCAGCGCCCGACAGGGGAGCTACGAGCAGTACTTC
TRBV7-9,-,-,TRBJ1-1,CASSFGPEAFF,TGTGCCAGCAGCTTTGGCCCTGAAGCTTTCTTT
TRBV5-1,-,TRBD1,TRBJ1-2,CASTFETGGPYGYTF,TGCGCCAGCACCTTCGAGACAGGGGGTCCCTATGGCTACACCTTC
TRBV7-9,-,-,TRBJ1-4,CASTPSGGGLIGEKLFF,TGTGCCAGCACCCCATCCGGCGGGGGGCTGATTGGGGAAAAACTGTTTTTT
TRBV13,-,TRBD2,TRBJ2-1,CASSLVRLGTSGTSEQFF,TGTGCCAGCAGCTTAGTCCGGCTCGGGACTAGCGGGACTAGTGAGCAGTTCTTC
TRBV5-1,-,-,TRBJ2-3,CASSIRQSRRTDTQYF,TGCGCCAGCAGCATCAGACAGAGTCGGCGCACAGATACGCAGTATTTT
TRBV27,-,-,TRBJ2-1,CASHRDNSYNEQFF,TGTGCCAGCCACCGGGACAACTCCTACAATGAGCAGTTCTTC
TRBV7-9,-,-,TRBJ1-6,CASSLVGQDNSPLHF,TGTGCCAGCAGCTTAGTTGGCCAGGATAATTCACCCCTCCACTTT
TRBV27,-,TRBD1,TRBJ2-7,CASSLGTGNYEQYF,TGTGCCAGCAGTTTAGGGACAGGTAATTACGAGCAGTACTTC
TRBV11-1,-,TRBD2,TRBJ2-5,CASSPGTRGETQYF,TGTGCCAGCAGCCCGGGGACTAGGGGGGAGACCCAGTACTTC
TRBV11-2,-,-,TRBJ1-3,CATQEGSGNTIYF,TGTGCCACCCAGGAGGGGAGTGGAAACACCATATATTTT
TRBV30,-,TRBD2,TRBJ2-4,CAWSSGGARNIQYF,TGTGCCTGGAGTAGCGGGGGGGCGAGAAACATTCAGTACTTC
TRBV5-1,-,-,TRBJ1-2,CASSLTTNSVLDSYGYTF,TGCGCCAGCAGCCTAACAACAAACTCGGTTTTGGACAGTTATGGCTACACCTTC
TRBV10-3,-,TRBD1,TRBJ1-2,CAIREGASGYTF,TGTGCCATCAGGGAGGGGGCCTCAGGCTACACCTTC
TRBV7-9,-,TRBD2,TRBJ2-5,CASSPTTGLAGVETQYF,TGTGCCAGCAGCCCGACCACGGGACTAGCGGGAGTAGAGACCCAGTACTTC
TRBV19,-,TRBD2,TRBJ2-5,CASSFLAGNQETQYF,TGTGCCAGTAGTTTCCTAGCGGGTAACCAAGAGACCCAGTACTTC
TRBV15,-,-,TRBJ2-3,CATSRDQDTQYF,TGTGCCACCAGCAGAGATCAGGATACGCAGTATTTT
TRBV7-9,-,-,TRBJ2-1,CASSLVYGSEQFF,TGTGCCAGCAGCTTAGTTTACGGTAGCGAGCAGTTCTTC
TRBV7-2,-,-,TRBJ2-2,CASSLYRVTGELFF,TGTGCCAGCAGCCTCTACAGGGTCACCGGGGAGCTGTTTTTT
TRBV28,-,TRBD1,TRBJ2-7,CASSFAGTGIEQYF,TGTGCCAGCAGTTTTGCCGGGACAGGGATCGAGCAGTACTTC
TRBV11-2,-,TRBD2,TRBJ2-1,CASSQTVASGRSNEQFF,TGTGCCAGCAGCCAGACGGTAGCTAGCGGGAGGTCCAATGAGCAGTTCTTC
TRBV28,-,-,TRBJ2-5,CASSVARGETQYF,TGTGCCAGCAGTGTAGCCCGGGGGGAGACCCAGTACTTC